This TCR beta chain was profiled in a study of cytomegalovirus exposure and HLA in healthy donors. Germline trimming cut 6 bases from V and 8 bases from J; bases unmatched to any gene: 17. The CDR3 runs 19 residues. In the PCR, 60 Vbeta and 13 Jbeta primers were used. Here immunoSEQ multiplex PCR was the method, and the copy in TCRdb shows in-frame clones only, minus some. The sample lists 150,000 to 200,000 clones; 80% to 85% were seen once. Nominally healthy donors provided the samples, though records likely missed some immune exposures. The receptor was derived from a woman in her late teens or twenties in good health and CMV-seropositive. J is TRBJ1-6 and V is TRBV6-7; 12 nucleotides line up with TRBD1. TRBV6-7 is assigned to the ORF class and has an uncertain function. Source material: PBMCs. The DNA of the CDR3 is TGTGCCAGCAGGATCCGGGACAGGGGGCGCGAGGTGGTGGATTCACCCCTCCACTTT. This encodes CASRIRDRGREVVDSPLHF.